This T cell receptor beta chain is drawn from a study of T cell repertoires in cytomegalovirus infection. TCRdb redid the calling of the reads with MiXCR, one entry per CDR3 protein. The table shows about 340,000 distinct CDR3 sequences, with 25% to 35% occurring only once. The junction had 8 bases not matched to a gene; V was cut back by 1 base and J by 3 bases. The length of the CDR3 is 17 residues. In germline, CDR1 is SEHNR, CDR2 FQNEAQ (reference sequence). On this clonotype itself: Its antigen is not known.

The clonotype comes from a human donor in good health (CMV status not recorded). Some clones in this sample may be carry-over from other donors' samples. The rearrangement uses TRBV7-9 and TRBJ1-5; TRBD1 matches at 8 bases. Sequencing was performed on cultured PBMCs, taken from culture after CMV antigen stimulation. CDR3 sequence (DNA): TGTGCCAGCAGCTTAGATGGACAGGGCGAATTCAATCAGCCCCAGCATTTT. Protein sequence: CASSLDGQGEFNQPQHF.